Given below is one TCR beta chain in context. The sample is drawn from a study of shared clonotypes between healthy human individuals. Genomic DNA (from each subset) was split evenly across several immunoSEQ plates. The data were produced by immunoSEQ multiplex PCR, yet TCRdb's version contains in-frame clones alone and is incomplete. The profile shows a few hundred thousand clones, about 95% of them singletons. Per the germline V gene, CDR1 is MNHEY and CDR2 is SMNVEV (reference sequence). The CDR3 runs 13 residues. J gave up 8 bases and V 5 bases, and 4 bases lay outside the gene matches. CD8 cells classed as naive were CD45RO-negative and positively selected for CCR7, excluding terminally differentiated effector memory CD45RA+ cells.

V gene TRBV27 combines with J gene TRBJ2-1; TRBD1 aligns across 9 bases. Sequencing input: naive CD8+ T cells sorted from blood. The receptor was isolated from a woman younger than 45 in good health. CDR3 amino acids: CASSIRTGDEQFF. For the CDR3, the DNA is TGTGCCAGCAGTATCCGGACAGGGGATGAGCAGTTCTTC.